This TCR beta chain was identified in a study of cytomegalovirus exposure and HLA in healthy donors. The study's findings and limits: While the bulk of TCR sequences proved rare, some public TCRs turned up in many donors. Upon later analysis, TCR association rates were observed to vary by HLA locus, being highest for DRB1 and lowest for HLA-C. Later on, an analysis tied 15,000 to 20,000 TCR beta sequences to HLA alleles at 0.05 false discovery rate. TCR beta sequences reportedly predicted the HLA-A and HLA-B alleles of most subjects accurately.

CDR3 length equals 13 residues. Germline CDR1 SGHDT, CDR2 YYEEEE. A note on this clone: No antigen is known for it. One end of the junction is discordant with germline, which a read error may explain.

The PCR contained 60 Vbeta and 13 Jbeta primers. Using immunoSEQ multiplex PCR, the repertoire was profiled, and TCRdb retains in-frame clones only, with some absent. The data show about 60,000 clones, with about 70% seen just once and roughly a fifth held by the top ten. Sequencing was done on a sample of PBMCs. The chain recombines TRBV5-6 with TRBJ2-3; no clear D. The receptor's source is a woman in her sixties or seventies in good health and CMV-seropositive. The CDR3 DNA reads TGTGCCGGCAGCACCGCGCAGGCAGATACGCAGTATTTT. This codes for CAGSTAQADTQYF.